The 27 T cell receptor beta chains given below trace back to one sample, sequenced in a study of shared clonotypes between healthy human individuals. Assay used: immunoSEQ multiplex PCR; TCRdb lists only in-frame clones, some missing. Of over 2 million clones in the sample, roughly 92% were seen once. Input material: naive CD4+ T cells from PBMCs. The sample's subset: CD45RA+ positively selected. These receptors all come from a man between 18 and 29 years old in good health. Some clones in this sample may be carry-over from other donors' samples.

V usage is TRBV4-3 and J usage is TRBJ2-3; maybe TRBD2 (6 bases). The V end lost 1 base, the J end lost 0 bases, and 11 bases lay between the germline ends. Germline V gene data show CDR1 as LGHNA and CDR2 as YSLEER. The CDR3 length is 16 residues. CDR3 residues: CASSQVLSGSTDTQYF. For the CDR3, the DNA is TGCGCCAGCAGCCAAGTCCTCAGCGGGAGCACAGATACGCAGTATTTT.

DNA of the CDR3: TGTGCCAGCCCCCCCGGAGGGCCGGACACCATATATTTT. Translating gives CASPPGGPDTIYF. The gene calls are TRBV21-1 and TRBJ1-3. TRBV21-1 is classified as a pseudogene. The CDR3 sequence is 13 residues long.

Details on this clone: At the DNA level, this CDR3 is encoded by other sequences in the same sample as well. V and J are TRBV7-9 and TRBJ1-2; no definite D call. Trimming pared 1 base from V and 8 bases from J, leaving 14 bases between. The CDR3 covers 14 residues. Germline CDR1 reads SEHNR; CDR2 reads FQNEAQ (reference sequence). CDR3 in amino acids: CASSLDATRGGYTF. The CDR3 DNA sequence: TGTGCCAGCAGCTTAGACGCCACCCGTGGAGGCTACACCTTC.

Comment on this clone: Distinct nucleotide sequences in the sample also encode this CDR3. J is TRBJ1-2 and V is TRBV28, with 7 bases identical to TRBD1. V gave up 5 bases and J gave up 2 bases; unmatched junction bases: 5. The germline gives CDR1 MDHEN, CDR2 SYDVKM. CDR3 length: 14 residues. The CDR3 here is CASSRQGVNYGYTF. DNA of the CDR3: TGTGCCAGCAGTAGACAGGGAGTAAACTATGGCTACACCTTC.

About this clone itself: Just one base apart from a much larger clone, this may be a read error. The sample has other DNA sequences that encode this CDR3 too. V is TRBV5-6 and J is TRBJ1-1; possibly TRBD1 for D (5 bases). The length of the CDR3 is 13 residues. CDR1 and CDR2 from the germline V gene are SGHDT and YYEEEE. Between the trimmed V and J ends, which lost 2 bases and 1 base, there was a span of 6 bases. This CDR3 is CASSFDRNTEAFF. DNA for the CDR3: TGTGCCAGCAGCTTCGACAGGAACACTGAAGCTTTCTTT.

Concerning this clone: A read error may explain this, as a much larger clone is one base away. Other DNA sequences from this sample encode an identical CDR3 as well. The V and J genes are TRBV5-1 and TRBJ2-1, with TRBD2 identical over 7 bases. In germline, CDR1 is SGHRS, CDR2 YFSETQ. CDR3 length equals 15 residues. With V trimmed by 0 bases and J by 3 bases, 3 bases remained unmatched. The CDR3 coding sequence is TGCGCCAGCAGCTTGGGACTAGCAGACTACAATGAGCAGTTCTTC. It codes for CASSLGLADYNEQFF.

This chain uses TRBV28 with TRBJ2-5; 8 bases line up with TRBD1. Trimming at V came to 7 bases and at J to 1 base, leaving 5 bases not matched to a gene. CDR3 size: 14 residues. Germline CDR1 MDHEN, CDR2 SYDVKM. The CDR3 bases are TGTGCCAGCAAAATTCAGGGGGCCCAAGAGACCCAGTACTTC. Its translation: CASKIQGAQETQYF.

This chain joins TRBV4-3 and TRBJ1-4, with D hard to call. The CDR3 sequence is 15 residues long. Germline loops: CDR1 LGHNA, CDR2 YSLEER. The V end lost 5 bases, the J end lost 5 bases, and 15 bases lay between the germline ends. CDR3 in DNA: TGCGCCAGCAGCTTACGCCTGTTTGGAAATGAAAAACTGTTTTTT. Translated: CASSLRLFGNEKLFF.

The gene calls are TRBV30 and TRBJ2-1, with 7 bases aligning to TRBD2. The V gene's germline CDR1 is GTSNPN and CDR2 SVGIG (reference sequence). The CDR3 covers 14 residues. V lost 4 bases, J lost 4 bases, and 7 bases stayed unmatched. CDR3 coding DNA: TGTGCCTGGACGCGGGAGATGACTTACAATGAGCAGTTCTTC. Encoded protein: CAWTREMTYNEQFF.

In the case of this clone: Other DNA sequences from this sample encode an identical CDR3 as well. The gene calls are TRBV6-5 and TRBJ2-1; the match to TRBD1 covers 8 bases. The V gene end was trimmed by 6 bases and the J gene end by 0 bases; junction bases not matched to a gene: 4. Germline CDR1 reads MNHEY; CDR2 reads SVGAGI. The length of the CDR3 is 15 residues. The CDR3 sequence: CASRPTGASYNEQFF. CDR3 nucleotide sequence: TGTGCCAGCAGGCCGACAGGGGCCTCCTACAATGAGCAGTTCTTC.

A word on this clone: Compared with germline, one end of the junction differs, possibly owing to a read error. V gene TRBV2 combines with J gene TRBJ2-7; 9 bases match TRBD1. The CDR3 is made up of 14 amino acids. Looked up from germline, CDR1 is SNHLY and CDR2 is FYNNEI. CDR3 sequence (DNA): TGTGCCAGCAGCGACTCCGGACAGGGGCCGATATTGGACTTC. Amino acids: CASSDSGQGPILDF.

In this sample, this clone turned up once. The chain is built from TRBV11-2 and TRBJ2-1, with TRBD2 matching 10 bases. The germline V gene has CDR1 SGHAT and CDR2 FQNNGV. The CDR3 runs 16 residues. V lost 5 bases to trimming and J lost 7 bases; unmatched junction nucleotides: 11. CDR3 sequence reads: CASSPLGAGGRNEQFF. CDR3 nucleotide sequence: TGTGCCAGCAGCCCCCTTGGAGCGGGAGGGAGGAATGAGCAGTTCTTC.

J is TRBJ1-3 and V is TRBV30, with TRBD1 matching over 8 bases. The CDR3 is 14 amino acids. Germline CDR1 reads GTSNPN; CDR2 reads SVGIG (reference sequence). V shed 2 bases and J 9 bases; nucleotides not matched to a gene: 9. CDR3 DNA: TGTGCCTGGAGTAGAAGACCCGGACAGGGCACCATATATTTT. Its translation is CAWSRRPGQGTIYF.

The chain joins TRBV18 to TRBJ2-7, with 9 bases that match TRBD1. The CDR3 covers 16 residues. V was pared by 0 bases and J by 2 bases, with 5 bases of the junction left unmatched. From germline, CDR1 is KGHSH and CDR2 LQKENI. CDR3 sequence (DNA): TGTGCCAGCTCACCACCTGGGGGACAGGGAGCCTACGAGCAGTACTTC. It encodes CASSPPGGQGAYEQYF.

The chain joins TRBV19 to TRBJ1-1; D gene unclear. CDR3 size: 14 residues. Germline V gene lookup returns CDR1 LNHDA and CDR2 SQIVND (reference sequence). With 3 bases removed from V and 1 base from J, the gap between germline ends came to 9 bases. This CDR3 reads CASSIKGWNTEAFF. CDR3 in DNA: TGTGCCAGTAGTATTAAGGGATGGAACACTGAAGCTTTCTTT.

The rearrangement links TRBV7-3 to TRBJ2-3; D is uncertain. The length of the CDR3 is 16 residues. Germline V gives CDR1 SGHTA, CDR2 FQGTGA. V was pared by 0 bases and J by 0 bases, with 10 bases between. The CDR3 DNA reads TGTGCCAGCAGCTTAACCGGGCGGCTAAGCACAGATACGCAGTATTTT. Translation gives CASSLTGRLSTDTQYF.

The chain couples TRBV5-1 to TRBJ2-7; TRBD2 agrees at 10 bases. The V gene's germline CDR1 is SGHRS and CDR2 YFSETQ. This CDR3 spans 17 amino acids. The J segment lost 3 bases and the V segment lost 1 base, leaving 10 bases of the junction unmatched. The CDR3 region is CASSLWASGRGDYEQYF. DNA of the CDR3: TGCGCCAGCAGCTTGTGGGCTAGCGGGAGAGGGGACTACGAGCAGTACTTC.

V gene TRBV29-1 combines with J gene TRBJ1-4; D not resolved. Trimming pared 6 bases from V and 2 bases from J, leaving 16 bases between. The germline CDR1 and CDR2 sequences are SQVTM and ANQGSEA. The CDR3 loop spans 15 amino acids. CDR3 nucleotide sequence: TGCAGCGTGAATGACCTCAGAGAGACTAATGAAAAACTGTTTTTT. It encodes CSVNDLRETNEKLFF.

The genes are TRBV28 and TRBJ1-6; TRBD1 matches 9 bases. The CDR3 spans 17 residues. The germline V gene encodes CDR1 MDHEN and CDR2 SYDVKM. Trimming removed 3 bases from V and 8 bases from J; junction bases left unmatched: 11. The CDR3 region has the DNA TGTGCCAGCAGTTTCCATGTAACAGGGGGCTTAGATTCACCCCTCCACTTT. Its translation: CASSFHVTGGLDSPLHF.

This sequence joins TRBV11-2 and TRBJ1-1; a weak D match, TRBD1 (5 bases). The V gene lost 5 bases and the J gene lost 1 base, with 20 bases spanning the gap. The CDR3 has 17 amino acids. Per germline, CDR1 SGHAT and CDR2 FQNNGV. The CDR3 bases are TGTGCCAGCAGCCCACCAAGGATTTATCAGGGGAACACTGAAGCTTTCTTT. This encodes CASSPPRIYQGNTEAFF.

V is TRBV10-3 and J is TRBJ1-1, with a weak D call TRBD1 (5 bases). CDR1 is ENHRY, CDR2 SYGVKD, per germline. CDR3 length: 13 amino acids. V was trimmed by 4 bases and J by 3 bases, leaving 9 bases between them. The CDR3 DNA reads TGTGCCATCAGTGTCCAGGGCTACACTGAAGCTTTCTTT. This codes for CAISVQGYTEAFF.

The V and J genes are TRBV29-1 and TRBJ2-1; the D call may be TRBD1 or TRBD2 (5 bases each). This CDR3 contains 15 residues. The germline V gene encodes CDR1 SQVTM and CDR2 ANQGSEA. With 5 bases removed from V and 6 bases from J, the gap between germline ends came to 20 bases. CDR3 residues: CSVSTRDHRLNEQFF. The CDR3 DNA follows: TGCAGCGTTTCTACCCGGGACCACCGTCTCAATGAGCAGTTCTTC.

The chain links TRBV27 to TRBJ2-7; 8 bases fit TRBD2. Per the germline V gene, CDR1 is MNHEY and CDR2 is SMNVEV (reference sequence). This CDR3 comprises 16 residues. Trimming removed 2 bases from V and 0 bases from J; junction bases left unmatched: 6. The CDR3 protein is CASSLRRGGASYEQYF. The CDR3 DNA reads as TGTGCCAGCAGTTTACGCCGGGGGGGGGCCTCCTACGAGCAGTACTTC.

This chain connects TRBV7-2 to TRBJ2-7; D possibly corresponds to TRBD2 (5 bases). The CDR3 loop spans 13 amino acids. Germline values: CDR1 SGHTA, CDR2 FQGNSA. V was pared by 6 bases and J by 2 bases, with 11 bases between. The chain's CDR3 is CASRRTGTYEQYF. CDR3 in DNA: TGTGCCAGCAGAAGGACGGGAACCTACGAGCAGTACTTC.

About this clone: This specimen includes other DNA sequences encoding the same CDR3. The rearrangement uses TRBV18 and TRBJ2-7; 11 bases map to TRBD2. CDR1 and CDR2 from the germline V gene are KGHSH and LQKENI. After removal of 6 bases from V and 3 bases from J, the junction contained 4 bases not matched to a gene. The CDR3 sequence is 14 residues long. CDR3 in DNA: TGTGCCAGCTCGCCCGGGACTAGCGGCTACGAGCAGTACTTC. It encodes CASSPGTSGYEQYF.

This chain connects TRBV2 to TRBJ1-1; D remains ambiguous. Trimming took 1 base from V and 1 from J, leaving 10 bases between them. This CDR3 comprises 15 residues. Germline values: CDR1 SNHLY, CDR2 FYNNEI. The CDR3 nucleotides read TGTGCCAGCAGTGAAGGGACCAGGAGGAACACTGAAGCTTTCTTT. Translated: CASSEGTRRNTEAFF.

The chain recombines TRBV9 with TRBJ2-7; 10 bases are shared with TRBD1. CDR3 size: 15 residues. Germline V gene data show CDR1 as SGDLS and CDR2 as YYNGEE. The V gene end was trimmed by 6 bases and the J gene end by 2 bases; junction bases not matched to a gene: 8. Here the CDR3 DNA reads TGTGCCAGCACCCTGGGACAGGGGCCCCCCTACGAGCAGTACTTC. Its protein is CASTLGQGPPYEQYF.